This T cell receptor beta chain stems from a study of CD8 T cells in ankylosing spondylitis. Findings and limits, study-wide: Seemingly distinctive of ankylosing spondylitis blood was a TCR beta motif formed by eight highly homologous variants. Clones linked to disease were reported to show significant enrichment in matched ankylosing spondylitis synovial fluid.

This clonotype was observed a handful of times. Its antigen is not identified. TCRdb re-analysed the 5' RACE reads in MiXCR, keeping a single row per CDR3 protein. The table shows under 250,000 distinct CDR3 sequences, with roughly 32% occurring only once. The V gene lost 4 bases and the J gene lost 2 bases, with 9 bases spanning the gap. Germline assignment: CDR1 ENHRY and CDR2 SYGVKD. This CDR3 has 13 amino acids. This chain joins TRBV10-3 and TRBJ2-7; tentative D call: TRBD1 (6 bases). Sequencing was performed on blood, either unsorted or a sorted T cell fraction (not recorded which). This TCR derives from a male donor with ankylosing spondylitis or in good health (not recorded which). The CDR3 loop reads CAISGQVAYEQYF. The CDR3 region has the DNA TGTGCCATCAGTGGACAGGTTGCCTACGAGCAGTACTTC.